This T cell receptor beta chain was captured in a study of cytomegalovirus exposure and HLA in healthy donors. Study results and caveats: The study recorded some 160 TCR beta chains that were cytomegalovirus-associated.

Germline V gives CDR1 MNHEY, CDR2 SMNVEV (reference sequence). V shed 6 bases and J shed 6 bases, with 17 bases lying between them. This CDR3 has 14 residues. This clone was seen a few times. As yet, its antigen is unknown. PCR primers comprised 60 Vbeta and 13 Jbeta primers. Using immunoSEQ multiplex PCR, the repertoire was profiled, and TCRdb retains in-frame clones only, with some absent. This sample has over 150,000 clones; around 80% occur once, and the top ten carry approximately 2.3%. The TCR was taken from a man aged 40-55 years in good health and CMV-seronegative. The chain uses TRBV27 and TRBJ1-2; a weak D match, TRBD1 (5 bases). The material sequenced was PBMCs. CDR3 coding DNA: TGTGCCAGCAGCCCCTCGACAGCCCGGGATGGCTACACCTTC. Its protein is CASSPSTARDGYTF.